A selection of T cell receptor beta chains follows, all from one sample in a study of shared clonotypes between healthy human individuals. Some clones are missing from TCRdb's copy, which holds only in-frame ones; the method was immunoSEQ multiplex PCR. Of fewer than 600,000 clones listed, roughly 72% are singletons. The sequenced material came from PBMCs. The receptors come from a woman aged 40 to 50 in good health. Some clones in this sample may be carry-over from other donors' samples. CDR3s leave out the opening cysteine and the closing phenylalanine or tryptophan. Some rows have no size entry. The others give once, few or many, or a class for an expanded clone.

v_call | clone_size | cdr3_aa
TRBV28 | NA | ASISGGNQPQH
TRBV5-8 | NA | ASSTRGGAQVEQF
TRBV9 | NA | ASSVDGYEQY
TRBV19 | NA | ASSGGPPRGNNQPQH
TRBV14 | NA | ASSQDWREGEKTEAF
TRBV7-9 | NA | ASIRDSYGYT
TRBV6-1 | NA | ASGIRGRGEETQY
TRBV4-1 | NA | ASSQDWARSYEQY
TRBV7-3 | NA | ASSLMVGTDTQY
TRBV10-3 | NA | AISSDLLGEQY
TRBV18 | NA | ASSPTSGNEQF
TRBV7-3 | NA | ASSFSGTGYNEQF
TRBV7-9 | NA | ASSPRPTGGVYGYT
TRBV7-9 | NA | ASSPFDRGQETQY
TRBV11-2 | few | ASSLNPGVEQY
TRBV28 | NA | ASSSPDTYEQY
TRBV30 | NA | AWAGQGYEQY